A selection of T cell receptor beta chains follows, all from one sample in a study of Ad26.COV2.S vaccination and SARS-CoV-2 variants. The protocol was immunoSEQ multiplex PCR, while the TCRdb copy is restricted to in-frame clones and leaves out a portion. The profile shows about 320,000 clones, around 81% of them singletons. The sample here was peripheral blood, taken in a trial of Ad26.COV2.S vaccine versus placebo. These receptors all come from a person aged 18 to 59 who received the Ad26.COV2.S COVID-19 vaccine or a placebo. The CDR3 runs from the conserved cysteine through the conserved F or W. A D gene is named only where the DNA matches it firmly. Size is omitted from some rows. Given values are once, few, many or a class for expanded clones.

cdr3_nt	cdr3_aa	d_call	v_call	j_call	clone_size
TGTGCCAGCAGTGAATTTGGGGTTGTGAACACTGAAGCTTTCTTT	CASSEFGVVNTEAFF	.	TRBV6-1	TRBJ1-1	.
TGCGCCAGCAGTGAATGGGGTGGTAATTCACCCCTCCACTTT	CASSEWGGNSPLHF	.	TRBV10-1	TRBJ1-6	few
TGTGCCAGCAGTTTTTCCGGACAGGGGACGTACAATGAGCAGTTCTTC	CASSFSGQGTYNEQFF	TRBD1	TRBV28	TRBJ2-1	.
TGTGCCAGCAGCGTAGAACCCGGGAGGGGGTCACCCCTCCACTTT	CASSVEPGRGSPLHF	.	TRBV9	TRBJ1-6	few
TGCGCCAGCAGCTTCGGGAAAACTGAAGCTTTCTTT	CASSFGKTEAFF	.	TRBV5-1	TRBJ1-1	.
TGTGCCAGCAGTCAGTCACAGGGGCCTGAGACTGAAGCTTTCTTT	CASSQSQGPETEAFF	TRBD1	TRBV28	TRBJ1-1	.
TGTGCCAGCACCCACGGGACAGGGGGCGGGTACGAGCAGTACTTC	CASTHGTGGGYEQYF	TRBD1	TRBV5-4	TRBJ2-7	.
TGTGCCAGCAGATCGGGGAACACTGAAGCTTTCTTT	CASRSGNTEAFF	.	TRBV6-5	TRBJ1-1	.
TGTGCCAGCAGCCCCACAGGGGTGTACACCGGGGAGCTGTTTTTT	CASSPTGVYTGELFF	TRBD1	TRBV7-2	TRBJ2-2	.
TGTGCCAGCAGCCCCCAACTAGCGGAGGGGGAGACCCAGTACTTC	CASSPQLAEGETQYF	TRBD2	TRBV7-2	TRBJ2-5	.
TGTGCCAGCAGGGCGGTCTACGAGCAGTACTTC	CASRAVYEQYF	.	TRBV6-5	TRBJ2-7	.
TGTGCCAGCAGCGCCCGGGCGGGCGGAAACACCATATATTTT	CASSARAGGNTIYF	.	TRBV28	TRBJ1-3	.
TGTGCCAGCCTGGGCGGGCCGTACAATGAGCAGTTCTTC	CASLGGPYNEQFF	.	TRBV6-5	TRBJ2-1	.
TGTGCCAGCAGCTCTGACAGAGAACTGTTTTTT	CASSSDRELFF	.	TRBV28	TRBJ1-4	.
TGTGCCAGCAGCCCGGGCATAGATACGCAGTATTTT	CASSPGIDTQYF	.	TRBV3-1/TRBV3-2	TRBJ2-3	.
TGTGCCAGCAGCTTAAGCAGCCAGGGGGCAGATCGTAATTCACCCCTCCACTTT	CASSLSSQGADRNSPLHF	TRBD1	TRBV7-2	TRBJ1-6	.
TGCGCCAGCAGCTTCCGGGGTCCTTCCACTGAAGCTTTCTTT	CASSFRGPSTEAFF	.	TRBV5-1	TRBJ1-1	.
TGTGCCTGCGGGAGCTCTGGGGCCAACGTCCTGACTTTC	CACGSSGANVLTF	TRBD2	TRBV11-3	TRBJ2-6	.
TGTGCCAGCAGCATAACTAGCGGGGGGGCCTACAATGAGCAGTTCTTC	CASSITSGGAYNEQFF	TRBD2	TRBV11-2	TRBJ2-1	.
TGTGCCAGCAGTTTTCTTATACAGGGATGGGATTCACCCCTCCACTTT	CASSFLIQGWDSPLHF	.	TRBV28	TRBJ1-6	.
TGCGCCAGCAGCCCGATAACGGGACAACGTGAAAAACTGTTTTTT	CASSPITGQREKLFF	.	TRBV5-1	TRBJ1-4	.
TGTGCCAGCAGCCAAGATTCTCGCGGGGATCACTACAATGAGCAGTTCTTC	CASSQDSRGDHYNEQFF	.	TRBV3-1/TRBV3-2	TRBJ2-1	.
TGTGCCACCAGCAGAGACAATCAGCCCCAGCATTTT	CATSRDNQPQHF	.	TRBV15	TRBJ1-5	.